A single sample gave rise to the 28 T cell receptor beta chains below, sequenced in a study of CD8+CD57+ T cells in acquired aplastic anemia. The TCR beta profiling, which covered VDJ combination and CDR3 sequence, was carried out using genomic DNA as the template. Each CDR3 protein gets one entry after TCRdb re-called the reads with MiXCR. The repertoire holds around 200,000 distinct CDR3 sequences, with 60% to 65% as singletons. The sample taken for sequencing was sorted CD4+, CD8+, or CD8+CD57+ T cells (not recorded which) from PBMCs. All receptors come from a human donor in good health.

This clonotype was detected ten times or more. The chain uses TRBV29-1 and TRBJ2-7; 10 bases align to TRBD1. Looked up from germline, CDR1 is SQVTM and CDR2 is ANQGSEA. The CDR3 is made up of 13 amino acids. Trimming at V came to 5 bases and at J to 4 bases, leaving 5 bases not matched to a gene. The CDR3 region has the DNA TGCAGCGTTCAGACAGGGGGCGCGTACGAGCAGTACTTC. Protein product: CSVQTGGAYEQYF.

The CDR3 spells CASSQDSLVQTQYF. CDR3 coding DNA: TGTGCCAGCAGCCAAGATTCTCTAGTCCAGACCCAGTACTTC. The V gene is TRBV14, the J gene TRBJ2-5, with no clear D. Germline CDR1 SGHDN, CDR2 FVKESK. Trimming took 0 bases from V and 6 from J, leaving 11 bases between them. CDR3 size: 14 residues.

This clonotype has just one count. The chain couples TRBV2 to TRBJ1-5; D is uncertain. CDR3 length equals 15 residues. CDR1 and CDR2 (germline): SNHLY, FYNNEI. Trimming removed 4 bases from V and 2 bases from J, with 12 bases in between. The CDR3 sequence is CASSVRGLGNQPQHF. The DNA for the CDR3 is TGTGCCAGCAGTGTGCGGGGATTGGGCAATCAGCCCCAGCATTTT.

This clonotype has ten or more counts. The chain carries TRBV9 and TRBJ2-1; 11 nucleotides line up with TRBD2. The CDR3 length is 16 residues. The J segment lost 3 bases and the V segment lost 4 bases, leaving 6 bases of the junction unmatched. Germline V gives CDR1 SGDLS, CDR2 YYNGEE. The CDR3 sequence: CASSPRLAGSYNEQFF. The CDR3 DNA reads TGTGCCAGCAGCCCGCGACTAGCGGGAAGCTACAATGAGCAGTTCTTC.

This clonotype was seen only a few times. The chain joins TRBV9 to TRBJ2-5, with 7 bases identical to TRBD2. V lost 3 bases and J lost 4; bases outside the gene matches: 12. The CDR3 has 16 residues. The germline V gene encodes CDR1 SGDLS and CDR2 YYNGEE. The DNA of the CDR3 is TGTGCCAGCAGCGGCCCCACGCAGGCGGGGGTAGAGACCCAGTACTTC. Amino acid sequence: CASSGPTQAGVETQYF.

To note about this clonotype: A read error may explain this, as a much larger clone is one base away. The J gene is TRBJ2-1, the V gene TRBV19; 12 nucleotides align to TRBD2. V was clipped by 3 bases and J by 9 bases; unmatched bases: 12. CDR3 size: 17 residues. Germline assignment: CDR1 LNHDA and CDR2 SQIVND (reference sequence). In DNA, the CDR3 is TGTGCCAGTAGTATCCCCCTAGCGGGGGGGCCAATCGGTGAGCAGTTCTTC. This codes for CASSIPLAGGPIGEQFF.

This rearrangement joins TRBV5-8 to TRBJ1-1, with TRBD1 as a possible D gene (6 bases). Germline CDR1 is SGHTS and CDR2 is YDEGEE. Trimming took off 4 bases at V and 3 bases at J, with 19 bases between the two ends. This CDR3 contains 16 residues. CDR3 in amino acids: CASSVGGAGGYTEAFF. The CDR3 DNA follows: TGTGCCAGCAGCGTCGGGGGGGCCGGGGGATACACTGAAGCTTTCTTT. The full variable domain, in which reference TRBV5-8 and TRBJ1-1 provide the parts outside the CDR3, is EAGVTQSPTHLIKTRGQQATLRCSPISGHTSVYWYQQALGLGLQFLLWYDEGEERNRGNFPPRFSGRQFPNYSSELNVNALELEDSALYLCASSVGGAGGYTEAFFGQGTRLTVV.

The chain combines TRBV20-1 with TRBJ1-2; no clear D. The germline CDR1 and CDR2 sequences are DFQATT and SNEGSKA (reference sequence). This CDR3 region has 13 residues. The ends were cut back, 6 bases at V and 8 bases at J, with 19 bases in the middle. This CDR3 is CSAVGMRRGGYTF. The CDR3 nucleotides are TGCAGTGCCGTCGGTATGAGGCGTGGGGGCTACACCTTC.

The V gene is TRBV24-1, the J gene TRBJ2-7; maybe TRBD2 (6 bases). The CDR3 extends over 18 amino acids. Germline V lookup: CDR1 KGHDR, CDR2 SFDVKD. The V gene lost 9 bases and the J gene lost 3 bases, with 29 bases spanning the gap. The chain's CDR3 is CATHEGKGLRREIYEQYF. For the CDR3, the DNA is TGTGCCACCCACGAGGGAAAGGGTTTGAGGCGGGAAATCTACGAGCAGTACTTC.

The chain recombines TRBV24-1 with TRBJ1-5; D possibly corresponds to TRBD1 (6 bases). Germline V gives CDR1 KGHDR, CDR2 SFDVKD. This CDR3 is 19 amino acids long. The ends were cut back, 1 base at V and 0 bases at J, with 18 bases in the middle. The CDR3 DNA reads TGTGCCACCAGTGATTTTTTTATCATATACAGGGCTAGCAATCAGCCCCAGCATTTT. Protein: CATSDFFIIYRASNQPQHF.

This clonotype was recorded once. This chain connects TRBV20-1 to TRBJ2-3; D is unresolved. The CDR3 has 14 residues. Trimming stripped 5 bases from V and 0 bases from J, with 12 bases between. The germline V gene has CDR1 DFQATT and CDR2 SNEGSKA (reference sequence). This CDR3 is CSAPLESSTDTQYF. CDR3 nucleotide sequence: TGCAGTGCTCCGTTGGAGTCTAGCACAGATACGCAGTATTTT.

This clonotype was seen only a few times. The chain joins TRBV7-9 to TRBJ2-5; TRBD2 matches at 8 bases. The CDR3 loop spans 15 amino acids. In germline, CDR1 is SEHNR, CDR2 FQNEAQ (reference sequence). The V gene end was trimmed by 2 bases and the J gene end by 4 bases; junction bases not matched to a gene: 6. This chain's CDR3 is CASSLISGIRETQYF. DNA of the CDR3: TGTGCCAGCAGCTTAATTAGCGGGATTCGAGAGACCCAGTACTTC.

Comment on this clonotype: A junction end diverges from the germline sequence, so it may reflect a read error. The chain employs TRBV5-1 and TRBJ2-2; D is perhaps TRBD1 (6 bases). There are 15 residues in the CDR3. Germline loops: CDR1 SGHRS, CDR2 YFSETQ. CDR3 sequence reads: CAGSSLYDRSWELFF. CDR3 sequence (DNA): TGCGCCGGCAGCTCGCTATACGACAGGAGTTGGGAGCTGTTTTTT.

The chain links TRBV12-3 or TRBV12-4 to TRBJ2-1, with 7 bases fitting TRBD1. J was trimmed by 10 bases and V by 5 bases; bases with no gene match: 14. The CDR3 is 15 residues long. CDR3 DNA: TGTGCCAGCAGTACCGCCAAGGGGGCTTGGGGGGAGCAGTTCTTC. It codes for CASSTAKGAWGEQFF.

This clonotype was seen repeatedly, ten times or more. The rearrangement joins TRBV7-9 to TRBJ2-5; a possible D gene is TRBD2 (5 bases). V lost 5 bases and J lost 5, with 12 bases in between. Germline V gives CDR1 SEHNR, CDR2 FQNEAQ (reference sequence). The CDR3 runs to 13 residues. The CDR3 sequence is CASSQTGEETQYF. CDR3 in DNA: TGTGCCAGCAGCCAGACCGGGGAGGAGACCCAGTACTTC.

The J gene is TRBJ2-1, the V gene TRBV15; a possible D gene is TRBD1 (6 bases). The CDR3 covers 15 residues. Germline values: CDR1 LNHNV, CDR2 YYDKDF (reference sequence). V gave up 1 base and J gave up 8 bases, with 15 bases separating them. CDR3: CATSRAFRGWDEQFF. The CDR3 DNA reads as TGTGCCACCAGCAGAGCTTTCAGGGGCTGGGATGAGCAGTTCTTC.

The J gene is TRBJ2-7, the V gene TRBV5-1; 8 bases match TRBD2. The CDR3 has 14 residues. V shed 2 bases, J shed 6 bases, and the junction held 7 bases outside the gene matches. Looked up from germline, CDR1 is SGHRS and CDR2 is YFSETQ. Written as DNA, the CDR3 is TGCGCCAGCAGCTTTTTCTCGGGGGGGGGCGAGCAGTACTTC. Translation: CASSFFSGGGEQYF.

This clonotype was seen ten or more times. The CDR3 loop reads CASSLAGGPFNEQFF. CDR3 in DNA: TGCGCCAGCAGCTTAGCGGGAGGGCCGTTCAATGAGCAGTTCTTC. The V call is TRBV5-1, the J call TRBJ2-1; 10 bases align to TRBD2. This CDR3 has 15 amino acids. V lost 2 bases and J lost 6; bases outside the gene matches: 5. The V gene's germline CDR1 is SGHRS and CDR2 YFSETQ.

The CDR3 DNA reads TGTGCCAGCAGTTCTGAACTTTGGGGGGAGCAGTTCTTC. Translated, it gives CASSSELWGEQFF. The V call is TRBV6-1, the J call TRBJ2-1, with D perhaps TRBD1 or TRBD2 (5 bases each). Germline CDR1 MNHNS, CDR2 SASEGT. The CDR3 has 13 amino acids. Trimming removed 5 bases at V and 10 bases at J, with 15 bases between.

The chain combines TRBV2 with TRBJ2-1; tentative D call: TRBD2 (6 bases). The ends were cut back, 6 bases at V and 0 bases at J, with 6 bases in the middle. Germline V lookup: CDR1 SNHLY, CDR2 FYNNEI. This CDR3 has 13 amino acids. The CDR3 sequence is CASRTSSYNEQFF. The DNA for the CDR3 is TGTGCCAGCAGGACTAGCTCCTACAATGAGCAGTTCTTC. The variable domain in full, with the rest retrieved from reference TRBV2 and TRBJ2-1, is EPEVTQTPSHQVTQMGQEVILRCVPISNHLYFYWYRQILGQKVEFLVSFYNNEISEKSEIFDDQFSVERPDGSNFTLKIRSTKLEDSAMYFCASRTSSYNEQFFGPGTRLTVL.

This clonotype was picked up a small number of times. CDR3 nucleotide sequence: TGTGCCAGCAGCCACGGTTTTGCTCGCCCCCTGGGATCACCCCTCCACTTT. Its protein is CASSHGFARPLGSPLHF. The genes are TRBV7-2 and TRBJ1-6; the D is unclear. V lost 5 bases and J lost 10, with 24 bases in between. This CDR3 has 17 amino acids. Germline V gene lookup returns CDR1 SGHTA and CDR2 FQGNSA.

As regards this clonotype: A junction end diverges from the germline sequence, so it may reflect a read error. The chain combines TRBV25-1 with TRBJ2-4, with a tentative D call TRBD1 (7 bases). This CDR3 contains 18 residues. Germline CDR1 and CDR2: MGHDK and SYGVNS. CDR3 protein: CASTHGGTDDLAKNIQYF. The DNA for the CDR3 is TGTGCCAGCACCCACGGAGGGACAGATGACCTAGCCAAGAACATTCAGTACTTC.

This clonotype was seen repeatedly, ten times or more. The chain employs TRBV20-1 and TRBJ2-7, with D tentatively TRBD2 (7 bases). Germline lookup yields CDR1 DFQATT and CDR2 SNEGSKA (reference sequence). The ends were cut back, 5 bases at V and 0 bases at J, with 11 bases in the middle. The CDR3 is 13 residues long. The CDR3 DNA is TGCAGTGCTCGGGGGGCCACCTCCTACGAGCAGTACTTC. This translates into CSARGATSYEQYF.

This clonotype came up once. V gene TRBV13 combines with J gene TRBJ1-1; D ambiguous. The V end was cut by 4 bases, the J end by 0 bases, with 6 bases between. CDR3 length: 13 residues. Germline CDR1 reads PRHDT; CDR2 reads FYEKMQ (reference sequence). The CDR3, as DNA: TGTGCCAGCAGCTATGATATGAACACTGAAGCTTTCTTT. This sequence encodes CASSYDMNTEAFF.

This clonotype was seen more than once but under ten times. A read error may be the cause here, since a much bigger clone is one base away. This chain joins TRBV13 and TRBJ1-3, with TRBD1 matching 9 bases. From germline, CDR1 is PRHDT and CDR2 FYEKMQ (reference sequence). Trimming cost V 3 bases and J 8 bases; bases outside gene matches: 5. The CDR3 contains 14 residues. This chain's CDR3 is CASSLTGGGDTIYF. The CDR3, as DNA: TGTGCCAGCAGCTTGACAGGGGGAGGAGACACCATATATTTT.

As for this clonotype: One junction end disagrees with the germline gene, perhaps due to a read error. The chain couples TRBV10-3 to TRBJ2-1; TRBD1 aligns across 8 bases. CDR3 length: 16 amino acids. Germline CDR1 and CDR2: ENHRY and SYGVKD. For the CDR3, the DNA is TGTGCCATCAGGGACAGGGACTCGAGCCCCTACAATGAGCAGTCCTTC. Amino acids: CAIRDRDSSPYNEQSF.

The chain employs TRBV9 and TRBJ2-3; a possible D gene is TRBD1 (5 bases). There are 15 residues in the CDR3. V was shortened by 0 bases and J by 3 bases, with 11 bases between the two germline ends. Germline V lookup: CDR1 SGDLS, CDR2 YYNGEE. CDR3 amino acids: CASSVGGYGTDTQYF. In DNA form, the CDR3 reads TGTGCCAGCAGCGTAGGGGGCTACGGGACAGATACGCAGTATTTT.

J is TRBJ2-1 and V is TRBV24-1, with 8 bases identical to TRBD1. The CDR3 extends over 15 amino acids. V was pared by 5 bases and J by 2 bases, with 4 bases of the junction left unmatched. The germline CDR1 and CDR2 sequences are KGHDR and SFDVKD. This chain's CDR3 is CATSAQTGAYNEQFF. CDR3 nucleotides: TGTGCCACCAGTGCCCAGACAGGGGCCTACAATGAGCAGTTCTTC.